The clone carrying this T cell receptor (beta chain) showed up just a few times. This entry is derived from a study of blood T cell repertoires in COVID-19. Study context: Samples representing acute and convalescent COVID-19 were sourced from the United States, Italy and Spain. T cells, B-cell-depleted T cells, or PBMCs provided the cDNA or gDNA that served as material.

Germline V gene sequence: CDR1 PRHDT, CDR2 FYEKMQ (reference sequence). V gave up 4 bases and J gave up 3 bases; unmatched junction bases: 23. The CDR3 loop spans 20 amino acids. Original processing methods: The assay estimated nucleated cells by amplifying reference gene primers. Sequencing was performed with immunoSEQ multiplex PCR; in TCRdb, only in-frame clones are kept and a portion is missing. V and J calls and clone size are copied from that table; D and trimming were computed from the DNA. The repertoire includes around 100,000 clones, around nine tenths of them detected once, and under 3% sits in the top ten.

Material for sequencing was peripheral blood. The clonotype originates from a man aged 45-60 years with active or convalescent COVID-19. The V call is TRBV13, the J call TRBJ1-1; TRBD1 matches 7 bases. CDR3 coding DNA: TGTGCCAGCAGCTCCATTACAGGGGCGGGTATTTGGAGGCGGTACACTGAAGCTTTCTTT. Translation: CASSSITGAGIWRRYTEAFF.